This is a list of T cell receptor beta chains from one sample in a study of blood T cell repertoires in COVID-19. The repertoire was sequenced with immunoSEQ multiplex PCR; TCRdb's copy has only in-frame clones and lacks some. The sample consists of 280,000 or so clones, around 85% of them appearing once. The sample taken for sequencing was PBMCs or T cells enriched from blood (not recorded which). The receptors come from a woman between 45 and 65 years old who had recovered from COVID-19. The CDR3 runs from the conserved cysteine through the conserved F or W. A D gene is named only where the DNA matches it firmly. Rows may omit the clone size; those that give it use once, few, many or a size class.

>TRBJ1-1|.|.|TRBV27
TGTGCCAGCAGTTTGTGGGGCCAGGGCACTGAAGCTTTCTTT
CASSLWGQGTEAFF
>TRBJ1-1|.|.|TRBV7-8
TGTGCCAGCAGCTACGCCGGGGTCACTGAAGCTTTCTTT
CASSYAGVTEAFF
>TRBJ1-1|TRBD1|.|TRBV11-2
TGTGCCAGCAGCGCAGGGACAGTCCGTAACACTGAAGCTTTCTTT
CASSAGTVRNTEAFF
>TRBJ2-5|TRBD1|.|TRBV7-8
TGTGCCAGGCGAGCGGCGAAGGGGGCCTACCAAGAGACCCAGTACTTC
CARRAAKGAYQETQYF
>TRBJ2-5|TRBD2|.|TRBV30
TGTGCATCCGGGGGATTGTCACTAGCGCATGGGTTAGAGACCCAGTACTTC
CASGGLSLAHGLETQYF
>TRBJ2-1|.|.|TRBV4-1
TGCGCCAGCAGCGACGGAGGTTCCTACAATGAGCAGTTCTTC
CASSDGGSYNEQFF
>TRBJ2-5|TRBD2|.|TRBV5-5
TGTGCCAGCAGCTGGACTAGCGGGCAAATCAAAGAGACCCAGTACTTC
CASSWTSGQIKETQYF
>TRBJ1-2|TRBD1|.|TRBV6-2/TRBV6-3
TGTGCCAGCAGTACTACAGGGGGCCCCAACTATGGCTACACCTTC
CASSTTGGPNYGYTF
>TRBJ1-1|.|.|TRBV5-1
TGCGCCAGCAGCTTGGCGGCAGGGGTCACTGAAGCTTTCTTT
CASSLAAGVTEAFF
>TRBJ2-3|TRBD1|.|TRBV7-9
TGTGCCAGCAGCTCCTATTCAGGGGGCTGGGGCACAGATACGCAGTATTTT
CASSSYSGGWGTDTQYF
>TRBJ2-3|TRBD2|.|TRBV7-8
TGTGCCAGCAGCGTCGTAGCGGGGGGGCGAGTGGATACGCAGTATTTT
CASSVVAGGRVDTQYF
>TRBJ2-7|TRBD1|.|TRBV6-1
TGTGCCAGCAGTGAAGAACCGACAGGGGGCGAGCAGTACTTC
CASSEEPTGGEQYF
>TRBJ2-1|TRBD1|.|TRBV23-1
TGCGCCAGCAGATACAGGGGGCCCCCAAGCAATGAGCAGTTCTTC
CASRYRGPPSNEQFF
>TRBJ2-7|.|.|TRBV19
TGTGCCAGTAGTATAGAAGGGGATTCCTACGAGCAGTACTTC
CASSIEGDSYEQYF
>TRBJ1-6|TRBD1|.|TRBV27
TGTGCCAGCAGTTTATCGATGACAGGGGACTCACCCCTCCACTTT
CASSLSMTGDSPLHF
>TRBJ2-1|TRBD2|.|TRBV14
TGTGCCAGCAGCCGAGCGGGAGATGAGCAGTTCTTC
CASSRAGDEQFF
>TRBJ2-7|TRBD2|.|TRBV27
TGTGCCGGCAAAACTCGGGGGGGCGGAGCGCTAAGCTCCTACGAGCAGTACTTC
CAGKTRGGGALSSYEQYF
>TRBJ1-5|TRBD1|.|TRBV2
TGTGCCAGCAGAGGGGGCCCTCAGCCCCAGCATTTT
CASRGGPQPQHF
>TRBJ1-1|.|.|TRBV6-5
TGTGCCAGCACCACTTCCTGGGAGGCCACTGAAGCTTTCTTT
CASTTSWEATEAFF
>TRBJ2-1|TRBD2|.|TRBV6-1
TGTGCCAGCAGTGAATACGCTAGCGGGGGCTACAATGAGCAGTTCTTC
CASSEYASGGYNEQFF
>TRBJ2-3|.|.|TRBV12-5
TGTGCTAGTGGTTTGGTACAAAGTGCAGATACGCAGTATTTT
CASGLVQSADTQYF
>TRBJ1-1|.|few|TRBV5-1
TGCGCCAGCAGCTTGCAACTGGTGAACACTGAAGCTTTCTTT
CASSLQLVNTEAFF
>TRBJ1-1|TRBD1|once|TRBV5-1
TGCGCCAGCAGCCTGGGGACAGTGATCACTGAAGCTTTCTTT
CASSLGTVITEAFF
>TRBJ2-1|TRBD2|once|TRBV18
TGTGCCAGCTCACCCGGGACTAGCGGAAGGGATGAGCAGTTCTTC
CASSPGTSGRDEQFF
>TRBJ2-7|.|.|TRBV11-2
TGTGCCAGCAGCGTCCTTTCCGGGTGGGGCGACGAGCAGTACTTC
CASSVLSGWGDEQYF
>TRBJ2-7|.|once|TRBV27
TGTGCCAGCAGTTTAATTCCCGTGGGCCCCTCCTACGAGCAGTACTTC
CASSLIPVGPSYEQYF
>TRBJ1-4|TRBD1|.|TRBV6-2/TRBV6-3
TGTGCCAGCAGTTACCGACGGGACAGGGCAGGTGAAAAACTGTTTTTT
CASSYRRDRAGEKLFF
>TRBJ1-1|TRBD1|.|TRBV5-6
TGTGCCAGCAGCTTGCAGGCAGGGGGAGGCACTGAAGCTTTCTTT
CASSLQAGGGTEAFF
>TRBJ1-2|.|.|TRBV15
TGTGCCACCAGCCGAGTACCAGCGAACTATGGCTACACCTTC
CATSRVPANYGYTF
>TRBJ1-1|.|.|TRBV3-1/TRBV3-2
TGTGCCAGCAGCCTGAACACGAACACTGAAGCTTTCTTT
CASSLNTNTEAFF
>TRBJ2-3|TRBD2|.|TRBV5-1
TGCGCCAGCAGCTTGCGAAGCGGGGGGGGCACAGATACGCAGTATTTT
CASSLRSGGGTDTQYF
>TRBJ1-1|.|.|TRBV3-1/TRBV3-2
TGTGCCAGCAGCCGGGGGGGAGGGCCTGGCACTGAAGCTTTCTTT
CASSRGGGPGTEAFF
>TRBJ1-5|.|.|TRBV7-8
TGTGCCAGCAGCTTAGACGGACATGGGAATCAGCCCCAGCATTTT
CASSLDGHGNQPQHF
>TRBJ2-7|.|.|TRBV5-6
TGTGCCAGCAGCTTGGTTGCGGCCAGCTCCTACGAGCAGTACTTC
CASSLVAASSYEQYF
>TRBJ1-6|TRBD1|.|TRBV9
TGTGCCAGCAGCGTAGAGGACAGGGGAGACTCACCCCTCCACTTT
CASSVEDRGDSPLHF
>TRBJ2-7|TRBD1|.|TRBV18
TGTGCCAGCTCAGAAGACAGGGTCCACGAGCAGTACTTC
CASSEDRVHEQYF
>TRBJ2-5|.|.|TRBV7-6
TGTGCCAGTCAGCTGACCCAGCTAACAGGAAACCAAGAGACCCAGTACTTC
CASQLTQLTGNQETQYF
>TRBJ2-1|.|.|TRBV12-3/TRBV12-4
TGTGCCAGCAGTCCCACAGGGTTCCATGAGCAGTTCTTC
CASSPTGFHEQFF
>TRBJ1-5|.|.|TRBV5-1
TGCGCCAGCAGCTTGGGGTCAGGGAATCAGCCCCAGCATTTT
CASSLGSGNQPQHF
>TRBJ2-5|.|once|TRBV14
TGTGCCAGCAGCCAAGGCCGGGACTCCCAAGAGACCCAGTACTTC
CASSQGRDSQETQYF
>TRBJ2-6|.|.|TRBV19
TGTGCCAGTACCATGGGACAAACTGGGGCCAACGTCCTGACTTTC
CASTMGQTGANVLTF
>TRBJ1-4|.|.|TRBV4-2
TGTGCCAGCAGCCTACCCCGATCGGGAGCAAGAAATGAAAAACTGTTTTTT
CASSLPRSGARNEKLFF
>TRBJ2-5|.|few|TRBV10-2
TGCGCCAGCAGTGATATTACACGGACAGACCAAGAGACCCAGTACTTC
CASSDITRTDQETQYF
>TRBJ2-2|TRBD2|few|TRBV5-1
TGCGCCAGCAGCCGATCCCCGCGGGGGGGCGTCCCGAACACCGGGGAGCTGTTTTTT
CASSRSPRGGVPNTGELFF
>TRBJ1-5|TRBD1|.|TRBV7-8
TGTGCCAGCAGCCCGTACCTCGGGACAGTAAGCAATCAGCCCCAGCATTTT
CASSPYLGTVSNQPQHF
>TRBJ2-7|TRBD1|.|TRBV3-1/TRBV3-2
TGTGCCAGCAGCCCTAGTGTGGGACAGGCTAACTTC
CASSPSVGQANF
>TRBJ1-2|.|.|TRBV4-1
TGCGCCAGCAGCCCCCAGGGGTCTAACTATGGCTACACCTTC
CASSPQGSNYGYTF
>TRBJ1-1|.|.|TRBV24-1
TGTGCCACCAAAGACATTCCGGGGACTGAAGCTTTCTTT
CATKDIPGTEAFF
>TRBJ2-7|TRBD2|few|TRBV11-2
TGTGCCAGCAGCTTAGGTCAAGCGGGACTATCCTACGAGCAGTACTTC
CASSLGQAGLSYEQYF
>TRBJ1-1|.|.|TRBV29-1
TGCAGCGCAAGGGCCCACAGGGAGAGTGAAGCTTTCTTT
CSARAHRESEAFF
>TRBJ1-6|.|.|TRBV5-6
TGTGCCAGCAGCTTGGGAGCATACAGCTCCTATAATTCACCCCTCCACTTT
CASSLGAYSSYNSPLHF
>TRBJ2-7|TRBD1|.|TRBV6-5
TGTGCCAGCAGACTTTCCGACAGGGTCACCTACGAGCAGTACTTC
CASRLSDRVTYEQYF
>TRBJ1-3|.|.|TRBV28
TGTGCCAGCAGCCTAGTCGCCTCTGGAAACACCATATATTTT
CASSLVASGNTIYF